This T cell receptor beta chain was identified in a study of vaccination effects on CD4 cells after COVID-19. The study's findings and limits: Vaccine- and infection-induced clones showed marked clonal contraction late following vaccination. Only a single clone (1 of 255 vaccine-induced clones in healthy vaccinees) cross-reacted with common cold coronaviruses.

Around day 10 of culture, CD4+ T cells were separated out. Two doses of BNT162b2 or mRNA-1273 vaccine were administered to participants. Negative nucleocapsid antibody tests before and after vaccination confirmed no previous SARS-CoV-2 infection. Half-medium changes using IL-2 medium occurred on days 3 and 7. Germline-derived CDR1 and CDR2 are MNHEY and SVGAGI. There are 12 residues in the CDR3. Trimming shortened V by 4 bases and J by 6 bases, and 8 bases separated the two germline ends. Libraries were prepared by immunoSEQ multiplex PCR; TCRdb keeps only in-frame clonotypes and omits some of them. The sample shows around 69,000 clones, less than 85% of them seen only once. A remark on this clone: Its antigen remains unidentified.

V usage is TRBV6-5 and J usage is TRBJ2-3; D gene ambiguous. This clonotype was obtained from a human donor who received a COVID-19 vaccine. The sequences come from CD4+ T cells from PBMCs cultured without peptide, collected after COVID-19 vaccination. This chain's CDR3 is CASSSRSDTQYF. The CDR3 region has the DNA TGTGCCAGCAGTTCCCGATCTGATACGCAGTATTTT.